The source of this T cell receptor beta chain is a study of blood T cells in healthy people across ages. Germline V gene lookup returns CDR1 LGHNA and CDR2 YNFKEQ. Trimming left V 0 bases short and J 8 bases short, with 16 bases between. The CDR3 length is 15 residues. For the second PCR, which ran for about 7 to 11 cycles, a sample-barcoded 5' primer and a J-beta primer mix were used. Every cDNA molecule bore a tag from a template-switch adaptor containing 12 random nucleotides. One entry per CDR3 protein results from TCRdb running MiXCR on the 5' RACE reads. This sample has about 780,000 distinct CDR3 sequences; around half occur once, and the top ten carry roughly 18%.

The source material was blood. This chain connects TRBV4-2 to TRBJ1-2; perhaps TRBD1 as D (5 bases). The source of this sequence is an elderly man in good health. CDR3 protein: CASSQDGDAQGGYTF. For the CDR3, the DNA is TGTGCCAGCAGCCAAGATGGGGACGCCCAAGGCGGCTACACCTTC.